These 5 T cell receptor beta chains were all obtained from the same sample, sequenced in a study of blood T cells in healthy people across ages (dated by TCRdb to about 2015). The library came from 5' RACE. Data came from an Illumina HiSeq 2500. A second roughly 6 to 12 cycle PCR used a sample-barcoded 5' primer and a J-beta primer mix. Clones were called with MiXCR by TCRdb after fastp trimmed the public reads at Q25, and only in-frame beta chains were retained. Rows are unified per CDR3 protein, each entry keeping the most common DNA and genes. This sample is represented by 850,000 to 1,300,000 distinct CDR3 sequences; more than 35% of them were singletons. 18% of the sample belongs to the ten largest clones. The sample consisted of blood. The receptors come from a woman aged 60-75 years in good health.

The chain couples TRBV7-2 to TRBJ2-1, with D perhaps TRBD2 (6 bases). The DNA end is more similar to TRBJ2-7, so the J call may be wrong. The CDR3 totals 17 residues. Germline V CDR1 and CDR2: SGHTA, FQGNSA. CDR3 nucleotides: TGTGCCAGCAGCTTATTTGGCGGGGCGGGCCCTTACAATGAGCAGTACTTC. This encodes CASSLFGGAGPYNEQYF.

J is TRBJ2-1 and V is TRBV18; 7 bases are a match to TRBD1. Per the germline V gene, CDR1 is KGHSH and CDR2 is LQKENI. The CDR3 spans 15 residues. V was clipped by 4 bases and J by 7 bases; unmatched bases: 10. CDR3 amino acids: CASSRLQGKGNEQFF. The CDR3 bases are TGTGCCAGCTCACGGCTACAGGGGAAGGGTAATGAGCAGTTCTTC.

This sequence joins TRBV20-1 and TRBJ1-5; a weak D match, TRBD1 (5 bases). This CDR3 contains 14 residues. The V end lost 0 bases, the J end lost 0 bases, and 6 bases lay between the germline ends. Germline CDR1 DFQATT, CDR2 SNEGSKA (reference sequence). The CDR3 DNA reads TGCAGTGCTAGAGAGACAGTTAGCAATCAGCCCCAGCATTTT. Amino acid sequence: CSARETVSNQPQHF.

This clonotype was observed a handful of times. The chain couples TRBV28 to TRBJ2-3; TRBD2 might be the D (6 bases). The V end lost 10 bases, the J end lost 2 bases, and 13 bases lay between the germline ends. The CDR3 consists of 13 residues. Germline V gene data show CDR1 as MDHEN and CDR2 as SYDVKM. CDR3: CATLGGSTDTQYF. CDR3 DNA sequence: TGTGCCACCTTGGGGGGATCCACAGATACGCAGTATTTT.

The rearrangement uses TRBV3-1 and TRBJ1-2; D remains ambiguous. Germline V gives CDR1 LGHDT, CDR2 YNNKEL (reference sequence). The ends were cut back, 1 base at V and 8 bases at J, with 14 bases in the middle. The CDR3 consists of 14 residues. The CDR3 loop reads CASSQGPVGRGYTF. DNA for the CDR3: TGTGCCAGCAGCCAAGGCCCAGTGGGCAGAGGCTACACCTTC.